The rows below give T cell receptor beta chains drawn from one sample of a study of T cell responses to AZD1222 COVID-19 vaccine. Repertoires were generated with immunoSEQ multiplex PCR, while TCRdb's copy carries only in-frame clones and drops some. The sample carries 180,000 or so clones, approximately 93% recorded once. Here the sequenced sample was peripheral blood, taken on day 0 of AZD1222 vaccination. The receptors come from an adult in good health. Each CDR3 is given with its conserved first and last residue. D genes are given only for firm matches. Clone size, where shown, is once, few, many, or a class for clones that have expanded.

size	D	V	J	DNA	CDR3
once	.	TRBV5-5	TRBJ1-1	TGTGCCAGCAGCTTACAAACTGAAGCTTTCTTT	CASSLQTEAFF
.	.	TRBV4-1	TRBJ1-2	TGCGCCAGCAGCTTATCTACAGGGAACTATGGCTACACCTTC	CASSLSTGNYGYTF
.	TRBD2	TRBV27	TRBJ2-3	TGTGCCAGCAGTTTATCCCCCTTCCGACTAGCGGAGGGCACAGATACGCAGTATTTT	CASSLSPFRLAEGTDTQYF
.	.	TRBV27	TRBJ1-6	TGTGCCAGCAGTTTTGGTGGCTCACCCCTCCACTTT	CASSFGGSPLHF
.	.	TRBV19	TRBJ2-1	TGTGCCAGTAGTGCCAACCGTGGGGATGAGCAGTTCTTC	CASSANRGDEQFF
.	TRBD2	TRBV9	TRBJ2-7	TGTGCCAGCAGCGACGGCGGGAGTTCCTACGAGCAGTACTTC	CASSDGGSSYEQYF
.	.	TRBV29-1	TRBJ2-1	TGCAGCGTTGTCGGCAGCGAGACAGGCACCATATACAATGAGCAGTTCTTC	CSVVGSETGTIYNEQFF
.	.	TRBV11-2	TRBJ1-1	TGTGCCAGCAGCTTCGCACAGAACACTGAAGCTTTCTTT	CASSFAQNTEAFF
.	.	TRBV7-9	TRBJ1-2	TGTGCCAGCAGCTTAGTACGGCAAGTCTATGGCTACACCTTC	CASSLVRQVYGYTF
.	.	TRBV5-4	TRBJ1-4	TGTGCCAGCAGCTTGGGGACAGTTAATGAAAAACTGTTTTTT	CASSLGTVNEKLFF
.	TRBD1	TRBV7-2	TRBJ1-1	TGTGCCAGCAGCTTAGTGGCAGGGGGCCGAGAAGCTTTCTTT	CASSLVAGGREAFF
.	TRBD2	TRBV5-1	TRBJ2-7	TGCGCCAGTAGGACTAGCGGGGACTCCTACGAGCAGTACTTC	CASRTSGDSYEQYF
.	TRBD2	TRBV18	TRBJ2-7	TGTGCCAGCTCACCACTGCGGGAGATCTACGAGCAGTACTTC	CASSPLREIYEQYF
.	TRBD1	TRBV10-3	TRBJ2-7	TGTGCCATCAGTGACCCGGGACAGGGGGACTACGAGCAGTACTTC	CAISDPGQGDYEQYF
.	TRBD1	TRBV19	TRBJ1-2	TGTGCCAGCAGACAGGGAGGCTATGGCTACACCTTC	CASRQGGYGYTF
.	.	TRBV15	TRBJ1-5	TGTGCCACCACCTTAGAGAAGGGATTCCAGGGTAATTGGCAGCCCCAGCATTTT	CATTLEKGFQGNWQPQHF
.	.	TRBV2	TRBJ1-2	TGTGCCAGCAGTCCCGACACTACTAACTATGGCTACACCTTC	CASSPDTTNYGYTF
.	TRBD1	TRBV7-8	TRBJ1-4	TGTGCCAGCAGCGCTTCACAGGGGATTAATGAAAAACTGTTTTTT	CASSASQGINEKLFF
.	.	TRBV12-3/TRBV12-4	TRBJ1-2	TGTGCCAGCAGCTACCTTCGGGGGTACTACACCTTC	CASSYLRGYYTF
.	.	TRBV12-2	TRBJ1-2	TGTGCAAGTCGCCCAAGCCGACAGGGAGGAAATGGCTACACCTTC	CASRPSRQGGNGYTF
.	TRBD1	TRBV5-6	TRBJ1-2	TGTGCCAGCAGCTTGTTGTCGAGGGGGACAGGGTTTGACTATGGCTACACCTTC	CASSLLSRGTGFDYGYTF
.	.	TRBV6-5	TRBJ1-5	TGTGCCAGCAGTCCACTAAGGGGGCCCCAGCATTTT	CASSPLRGPQHF
.	.	TRBV5-4	TRBJ2-6	TGTGCCAGCAGCTTTACTCCACGGGCGCGCTCTGGGGCCAACGTCCTGACTTTC	CASSFTPRARSGANVLTF
.	.	TRBV11-2	TRBJ1-1	TGTGCCAGCAGCTTAGCGCGGGGCCTAGGTTTCGAAGCTTTCTTT	CASSLARGLGFEAFF
.	TRBD1	TRBV4-1	TRBJ2-2	TGCGCCAGCAGCCAAGAAACAGGGGCGTTGGGGGTACTGTTTTTT	CASSQETGALGVLFF
.	TRBD1	TRBV19	TRBJ1-4	TGTGCCAGTACGGGACAGGGGTTTGAAAAACTGTTTTTT	CASTGQGFEKLFF
once	.	TRBV28	TRBJ1-2	TGTGCCAGCAGTCCCCAGGCGTCCTATGGCTACACCTTC	CASSPQASYGYTF
.	.	TRBV7-9	TRBJ1-1	TGTGCCAGCAGCTCACAGGAGAACACTGAAGCTTTCTTT	CASSSQENTEAFF
.	TRBD2	TRBV30	TRBJ2-1	TGTGCCTGGAAGGTTAGCGGGGGTTCCTACAATGAGCAGTTCTTC	CAWKVSGGSYNEQFF
.	.	TRBV27	TRBJ1-2	TGTGCCAGCAGCCCGTATAGCCGCGCCTCGAACTATGGCTACACCTTC	CASSPYSRASNYGYTF
few	.	TRBV12-5	TRBJ1-3	TGTGCTAGTGGTTTGGACGCTGGAAACACCATATATTTT	CASGLDAGNTIYF
.	.	TRBV29-1	TRBJ1-1	TGCAGCGTTCTTACTCCGGAGTTGAACACTGAAGCTTTCTTT	CSVLTPELNTEAFF
.	.	TRBV2	TRBJ1-5	TGTGCCAGCAGAGTACAGGGTGTCACCAGTCAGCCCCAGCATTTT	CASRVQGVTSQPQHF
.	.	TRBV7-6	TRBJ1-1	TGTGCCAGCAGCCCGGGGACTGAAGCTTTCTTT	CASSPGTEAFF
few	.	TRBV7-8	TRBJ1-1	TGTGCCAGCAGCTTTTTCGACACAAACACTGAAGCTTTCTTT	CASSFFDTNTEAFF
.	.	TRBV25-1	TRBJ1-2	TGTGCCAGCAGTGGGACAGTTCGTGGCTACACCTTC	CASSGTVRGYTF
.	.	TRBV19	TRBJ1-5	TGTGCCAGTAGTGCCGATTTATATAGCAATCAGCCCCAGCATTTT	CASSADLYSNQPQHF
.	.	TRBV25-1	TRBJ1-5	TGTGCCAGCAGTGGCCCGGGCGGCAATCAGCCCCAGCATTTT	CASSGPGGNQPQHF
once	.	TRBV19	TRBJ1-3	TGTGCCAGTAGTGCCTCTTGGGCGGGAAACACCATATATTTT	CASSASWAGNTIYF
.	TRBD1	TRBV11-2	TRBJ2-7	TGTGCCAGCAGCTCCCCGGGACAGGGGGCCACCTACGAGCAGTACTTC	CASSSPGQGATYEQYF
.	.	TRBV7-9	TRBJ1-5	TGTGCCAGCAGCTTAGGGGCAGGTAATCAGCCCCAGCATTTT	CASSLGAGNQPQHF
.	.	TRBV2	TRBJ1-2	TGTGCCAGCAGTCCCCGGGCCAATAGCGACTATGGCTACACCTTC	CASSPRANSDYGYTF
.	.	TRBV10-3	TRBJ2-7	TGTGCCATCAGTGTGGACCACGAGCAGTACTTC	CAISVDHEQYF
.	TRBD2	TRBV6-2/TRBV6-3	TRBJ2-3	TGTGCCAGCAGTTACCCGGGACTAAATCGGTATTTT	CASSYPGLNRYF
.	.	TRBV7-2	TRBJ2-7	TGTGCCAGCAGCTCCACCTCCTTCAGTTACGAGCAGTACTTC	CASSSTSFSYEQYF
.	.	TRBV18	TRBJ2-1	TGTGCCAGCTCACCTCAGCGGTCCTACAATGAGCAGTTCTTC	CASSPQRSYNEQFF
.	.	TRBV10-3	TRBJ2-7	TGTGCCATCAGGACACAGGACAGACCGACCTACGAGCAGTACTTC	CAIRTQDRPTYEQYF
.	.	TRBV2	TRBJ1-3	TGTGCCAGCAGTCGACCTGGGGTGAACACCATATATTTT	CASSRPGVNTIYF
.	.	TRBV11-3	TRBJ1-1	TGTGCCAGCAGCCGAGGAGTGAACACTGAAGCTTTCTTT	CASSRGVNTEAFF
.	.	TRBV5-1	TRBJ2-5	TGCGCCAGCAGCATAGGTGGGGCAGAGACCCAGTACTTC	CASSIGGAETQYF
.	.	TRBV3-1/TRBV3-2	TRBJ1-2	TGTGCCAGCAGCCACTCCCCGGAGAGGGGCGCAGGGGGCTACACCTTC	CASSHSPERGAGGYTF
once	TRBD2	TRBV5-1	TRBJ2-5	TGCGCCAGCGGACTAGCGGGACAAGAGACCCAGTACTTC	CASGLAGQETQYF
once	.	TRBV7-9	TRBJ1-4	TGTGCCAGCAGCTTAGCCGAGGGGGTAAAACTGTTTTTT	CASSLAEGVKLFF
.	.	TRBV19	TRBJ1-1	TGTGCCAGTAGCTCGACAGCCTATAACACTGAAGCTTTCTTT	CASSSTAYNTEAFF
.	TRBD2	TRBV11-2	TRBJ2-5	TGTGCCAGCAGCCGTGGAACTAGCGGGGGGGTGCTCGGGGAGACCCAGTACTTC	CASSRGTSGGVLGETQYF
.	.	TRBV3-1/TRBV3-2	TRBJ1-6	TGTGCCAGCAGCCAGTTGGGCGGGGGCATTAGTACGTCACCCCTCCACTTT	CASSQLGGGISTSPLHF
.	.	TRBV5-1	TRBJ1-1	TGCGCCAGCAGCTCCCATGGGAACACTGAAGCTTTCTTT	CASSSHGNTEAFF
.	.	TRBV6-4	TRBJ1-1	TGTGGCAGCAGCCGAGGGGCCTACACTGAAGCTTTCTTT	CGSSRGAYTEAFF
.	.	TRBV21-1	TRBJ2-7	TGTGCCACCACAGTGGAGGTTAACTACGAGCAGTACTTC	CATTVEVNYEQYF
.	.	TRBV15	TRBJ2-1	TGTGCCACCGGCCGTCGGGCGAGGTCCGAGCAGTTCTTC	CATGRRARSEQFF